Each of the 13 T cell receptor beta chains below was sequenced from the same sample in a study of graft-versus-host responses after intestinal transplantation. Here immunoSEQ multiplex PCR was the method, and the copy in TCRdb shows in-frame clones only, minus some. Here the sample spans around 40,000 clones, 85% to 95% being singletons. Antigens for these TCRs are unknown. Material: unstimulated CD8+ T cells sorted from spleen or lymph node cells, obtained before transplant. The receptors were sampled from a human donor who was the organ donor for an intestinal transplant.

The chain joins TRBV7-2 to TRBJ2-3; TRBD2 might be the D (7 bases). This CDR3 comprises 17 residues. Germline CDR1 SGHTA, CDR2 FQGNSA. V shed 2 bases and J shed 0 bases, with 15 bases lying between them. CDR3 sequence reads: CASSLTGAGVSTDTQYF. The CDR3 nucleotides read TGTGCCAGCAGCTTAACGGGGGCGGGGGTTAGCACAGATACGCAGTATTTT.

V and J are TRBV28 and TRBJ2-2; TRBD2 agrees at 8 bases. V shed 6 bases and J 9 bases; nucleotides not matched to a gene: 33. Germline V lookup: CDR1 MDHEN, CDR2 SYDVKM. The CDR3 spans 22 residues. CDR3 loop: CASSSVEHGGAVFVHPARELFF. In DNA form, the CDR3 reads TGTGCCAGCAGCTCAGTTGAGCACGGGGGGGCCGTTTTTGTTCATCCGGCGAGGGAGCTGTTTTTT.

Comments on this clone: The junction does not match germline at one end; this may be a read error. The rearrangement links TRBV19 to TRBJ2-6; D remains unclear. This CDR3 has 16 amino acids. CDR1 and CDR2 (germline): LNHDA, SQIVND (reference sequence). CDR3 DNA: TGTGCCAATAGTGCCCCTTACCCCTCTGGGGCCAACGTCCTGACTTTC. Protein product: CANSAPYPSGANVLTF.

The CDR3 is CASSHQGLGVNEQFF. The CDR3 nucleotides are TGTGCCAGCAGCCATCAGGGGTTGGGCGTCAATGAGCAGTTCTTC. The genes are TRBV7-8 and TRBJ2-1; possibly TRBD1 for D (6 bases). From germline, CDR1 is SGHVS and CDR2 FQNEAQ. The CDR3 length is 15 residues. The ends were cut back, 5 bases at V and 6 bases at J, with 17 bases in the middle.

The chain joins TRBV7-8 to TRBJ1-2, with D uncertain. The CDR3 extends over 13 amino acids. The germline V gene encodes CDR1 SGHVS and CDR2 FQNEAQ. V lost 5 bases, J lost 4 bases, and 11 bases lay in between. The CDR3 loop is CASSLRRTYGYTF. The DNA of the CDR3 is TGTGCCAGCAGCCTCCGCAGGACCTATGGCTACACCTTC.

This clone came up once. The V gene is TRBV9, the J gene TRBJ2-3; 8 bases fit TRBD2. This CDR3 spans 19 amino acids. CDR1 is SGDLS, CDR2 YYNGEE, per germline. V was pared by 0 bases and J by 0 bases, with 12 bases of the junction left unmatched. The CDR3 loop reads CASSVGDGGALLSTDTQYF. The DNA for the CDR3 is TGTGCCAGCAGCGTAGGTGACGGGGGGGCCCTCCTCAGCACAGATACGCAGTATTTT.

The chain employs TRBV2 and TRBJ2-2; D may correspond to TRBD1 or TRBD2 (5 bases each). The germline gives CDR1 SNHLY, CDR2 FYNNEI. This CDR3 contains 16 residues. V dropped 6 bases and J dropped 6 bases, with 20 bases sitting between them. The CDR3 loop reads CASSKLIGTFSGELFF. The DNA for the CDR3 is TGTGCCAGCAGCAAATTGATAGGGACCTTCTCCGGGGAGCTGTTTTTT.

The J gene is TRBJ1-6, the V gene TRBV11-2; D remains unclear. CDR3 size: 16 residues. The V gene lost 5 bases and the J gene lost 6 bases, with 17 bases spanning the gap. Per germline, CDR1 SGHAT and CDR2 FQNNGV. CDR3 in amino acids: CASSPEYGSLNSPLHF. The CDR3 nucleotides read TGTGCCAGCAGCCCCGAGTACGGATCCCTTAATTCACCCCTCCACTTT. The full variable domain, in which reference TRBV11-2 and TRBJ1-6 provide the parts outside the CDR3, is EAGVAQSPRYKIIEKRQSVAFWCNPISGHATLYWYQQILGQGPKLLIQFQNNGVVDDSQLPKDRFSAERLKGVDSTLKIQPAKLEDSAVYLCASSPEYGSLNSPLHFGNGTRLTVT.

This rearrangement joins TRBV7-9 to TRBJ1-2; a weak D match, TRBD1 (5 bases). The germline V and J ends were trimmed by 5 bases and 5 bases, with 30 bases remaining between them. Germline V gives CDR1 SEHNR, CDR2 FQNEAQ (reference sequence). This CDR3 comprises 19 residues. The CDR3 coding sequence is TGTGCCAGCAGCCCCGGCGGGCAGGGAAGATTTTTTCCCTCATATGGCTACACCTTC. It is translated as CASSPGGQGRFFPSYGYTF.

The chain is built from TRBV7-9 and TRBJ1-6; D possibly corresponds to TRBD1 (5 bases). The CDR3 totals 13 residues. Trimming took 5 bases from V and 10 from J, leaving 12 bases between them. Germline lookup yields CDR1 SEHNR and CDR2 FQNEAQ (reference sequence). The CDR3 nucleotides are TGTGCCAGCAGCCCTAGGGGCGGATCACCCCTCCACTTT. Protein product: CASSPRGGSPLHF.

This chain uses TRBV4-2 with TRBJ2-2; D ambiguous. V was clipped by 1 base and J by 8 bases, with 2 bases between them. Germline loops: CDR1 LGHNA, CDR2 YNFKEQ. The CDR3 loop spans 11 amino acids. CDR3 DNA sequence: TGTGCCAGCAGCCAAGCGGGGGAGCTGTTTTTT. Translating gives CASSQAGELFF.

The gene calls are TRBV4-1 and TRBJ1-1; the D is unclear. Trimming left V 1 base short and J 8 bases short, with 8 bases between. Germline loops: CDR1 MGHRA, CDR2 YSYEKL. The length of the CDR3 is 12 residues. The CDR3 nucleotides read TGCGCCAGCAGCCAAGGACTGACAGAAGCTTTCTTT. Translation: CASSQGLTEAFF.

J is TRBJ1-1 and V is TRBV5-1; no reliable D call. This CDR3 contains 13 residues. Looked up from germline, CDR1 is SGHRS and CDR2 is YFSETQ. The V end was cut by 0 bases, the J end by 1 base, with 4 bases between. The CDR3 is CASSLAGNTEAFF. As DNA, the CDR3 is TGCGCCAGCAGCTTGGCCGGGAACACTGAAGCTTTCTTT.